A single sample gave rise to the 28 T cell receptor beta chains below, sequenced in a study of cytomegalovirus exposure and HLA in healthy donors (dated 2017 in TCRdb). The receptor library was made with the immunoSEQ multiplex PCR assay. The multiplex PCR relied on a mix of 60 forward primers for TCR Vbeta segments and 13 reverse primers for TCR Jbeta segments. Drawn from immuneACCESS, this table holds only the in-frame rearrangements with V and J called that TCRdb kept. Clones are partly lost; checked studies trace under half to an unresolved V gene and leave the rest unexplained. The sample contains around 150,000 clones, around four fifths of them found a single time. Clones ranked in the top ten supply approximately 10% of the sample. Input material: PBMCs. These receptors all come from a man younger than 30 in good health and CMV-seropositive.

The V call is TRBV6-5, the J call TRBJ2-5, with D unresolved. CDR3 size: 14 residues. Germline loops: CDR1 MNHEY, CDR2 SVGAGI. Trimming left V 0 bases short and J 5 bases short, with 10 bases between. CDR3 nucleotides: TGTGCCAGCAGTTACTCGTCAGTTATGGAGACCCAGTACTTC. Its translation is CASSYSSVMETQYF.

CDR3 residues: CASSTRQDPTYEQYF. The CDR3 DNA reads TGTGCCAGTAGTACGAGACAGGATCCTACCTACGAGCAGTACTTC. This sequence joins TRBV19 and TRBJ2-7; a possible D gene is TRBD1 (6 bases). V dropped 4 bases and J dropped 2 bases, with 15 bases sitting between them. The germline gives CDR1 LNHDA, CDR2 SQIVND (reference sequence). The CDR3 consists of 15 residues.

The chain links TRBV19 to TRBJ2-3; 15 bases fit TRBD2. J gave up 2 bases and V 5 bases, and 14 bases lay outside the gene matches. Germline CDR1 LNHDA, CDR2 SQIVND (reference sequence). The CDR3 extends over 20 amino acids. The CDR3 reads CASSAYPGTSGRTYTDTQYF. CDR3 nucleotide sequence: TGTGCCAGTAGTGCCTACCCAGGGACTAGCGGGAGGACCTACACAGATACGCAGTATTTT.

The chain joins TRBV13 to TRBJ2-7; TRBD2 is a possible D gene (5 bases). CDR1 and CDR2 from the germline V gene are PRHDT and FYEKMQ (reference sequence). The CDR3 has 15 amino acids. The V end lost 6 bases, the J end lost 5 bases, and 20 bases lay between the germline ends. The CDR3 loop is CASRLTGVGLDEQYF. The CDR3 nucleotides read TGTGCCAGCAGACTGACCGGGGTGGGCTTGGACGAGCAGTACTTC.

The gene calls are TRBV5-6 and TRBJ2-1, with a tentative D call TRBD2 (5 bases). The germline V gene has CDR1 SGHDT and CDR2 YYEEEE. This CDR3 region has 14 residues. Trimming left V 0 bases short and J 15 bases short, with 19 bases between. CDR3 DNA sequence: TGTGCCAGCAGCTTGGACGGCAAACTAGGCCCCTGGTTCTTC. Protein sequence: CASSLDGKLGPWFF. Using reference TRBV5-6 and TRBJ2-1 for the parts outside the CDR3, the full variable domain is DAGVTQSPTHLIKTRGQQVTLRCSPKSGHDTVSWYQQALGQGPQFIFQYYEEEERQRGNFPDRFSGHQFPNYSSELNVNALLLGDSALYLCASSLDGKLGPWFFGPGTRLTVL.

The chain has TRBV9 and TRBJ1-2, with D perhaps TRBD1 (6 bases). The CDR3 covers 11 residues. The ends were cut back, 3 bases at V and 6 bases at J, with 6 bases in the middle. CDR1 and CDR2 from the germline V gene are SGDLS and YYNGEE. The CDR3 here is CASSAGDGYTF. The CDR3 nucleotides read TGTGCCAGCAGCGCAGGGGATGGCTACACCTTC.

V and J are TRBV28 and TRBJ2-6, with D unclear. Germline V gene sequence: CDR1 MDHEN, CDR2 SYDVKM. The CDR3 is 15 amino acids. Trimming removed 6 bases from V and 4 bases from J, with 13 bases in between. Here the CDR3 DNA reads TGTGCCAGCAGCTACTTCCTTTCCGGGGCCAACGTCCTGACTTTC. Protein: CASSYFLSGANVLTF. Drawing the rest from reference TRBV28 and TRBJ2-6, the complete variable domain is DVKVTQSSRYLVKRTGEKVFLECVQDMDHENMFWYRQDPGLGLRLIYFSYDVKMKEKGDIPEGYSVSREKKERFSLILESASTNQTSMYLCASSYFLSGANVLTFGAGSRLTVL.

V gene TRBV4-3 combines with J gene TRBJ2-1, with TRBD2 identical over 9 bases. The germline V gene has CDR1 LGHNA and CDR2 YSLEER. This CDR3 is built from 17 residues. V shed 5 bases, J shed 7 bases, and the junction held 15 bases outside the gene matches. CDR3 residues: CASSWKGGGRASNEQFF. CDR3 nucleotide sequence: TGCGCCAGCAGCTGGAAGGGGGGCGGGAGGGCCTCGAATGAGCAGTTCTTC.

This clone was detected only a few times. The rearrangement links TRBV27 to TRBJ1-1; no clear D gene. The CDR3 covers 15 residues. The germline gives CDR1 MNHEY, CDR2 SMNVEV (reference sequence). V was clipped by 6 bases and J by 0 bases, with 14 bases between them. CDR3 sequence: CASRRAGNLNTEAFF. The CDR3 bases are TGTGCCAGCAGGCGGGCCGGGAACCTGAACACTGAAGCTTTCTTT.

This sequence joins TRBV15 and TRBJ1-3; 7 nucleotides align to TRBD1. This CDR3 region has 19 residues. Germline V gene lookup returns CDR1 LNHNV and CDR2 YYDKDF (reference sequence). The V gene end was trimmed by 0 bases and the J gene end by 0 bases; junction bases not matched to a gene: 11. CDR3 DNA: TGTGCCACCAGCAGAGATGTTTTGGCAGGGGGACTCTCTGGAAACACCATATATTTT. Amino acid sequence: CATSRDVLAGGLSGNTIYF.

V gene TRBV28 combines with J gene TRBJ1-1; D is possibly TRBD1 (5 bases). Germline-derived CDR1 and CDR2 are MDHEN and SYDVKM. CDR3 length: 15 amino acids. V shed 5 bases and J shed 2 bases, with 15 bases lying between them. The CDR3 DNA reads TGTGCCAGCAGTCCGGGGGTCCTGGGTAACACTGAAGCTTTCTTT. It encodes CASSPGVLGNTEAFF.

The rearrangement joins TRBV18 to TRBJ1-1, with D perhaps TRBD1 (6 bases). CDR3 length: 15 amino acids. Germline CDR1 reads KGHSH; CDR2 reads LQKENI. With 8 bases removed from V and 0 bases from J, the gap between germline ends came to 16 bases. DNA for the CDR3: TGTGCCAGCACTCACCAGGGGAGCATGAACACTGAAGCTTTCTTT. The encoded protein is CASTHQGSMNTEAFF.

This chain connects TRBV7-3 to TRBJ1-4; TRBD1 matches at 7 bases. CDR3 length: 16 amino acids. Losses at the gene ends were 5 bases for V and 0 bases for J; bases not matched to a gene: 6. Germline loops: CDR1 SGHTA, CDR2 FQGTGA. The CDR3 loop reads CASSMDRRTTNEKLFF. The DNA of the CDR3 is TGTGCCAGCAGCATGGACAGGCGTACAACTAATGAAAAACTGTTTTTT.

This chain connects TRBV5-1 to TRBJ2-5, with a tentative D call TRBD1 (6 bases). V shed 4 bases and J shed 4 bases, with 14 bases lying between them. The germline V gene encodes CDR1 SGHRS and CDR2 YFSETQ. The length of the CDR3 is 14 residues. This chain's CDR3 is CASSPSTGIETQYF. CDR3 bases: TGCGCCAGCAGCCCATCGACAGGAATAGAGACCCAGTACTTC.

The gene calls are TRBV7-9 and TRBJ2-3, with D tentatively TRBD2 (7 bases). Looked up from germline, CDR1 is SEHNR and CDR2 is FQNEAQ (reference sequence). Trimming removed 8 bases from V and 4 bases from J, with 22 bases in between. CDR3 length: 16 residues. The DNA of the CDR3 is TGTGCCAGCTCTTCACCGGGGGGCCTGGGGGCAGATACGCAGTATTTT. The encoded protein is CASSSPGGLGADTQYF.

The chain uses TRBV4-3 and TRBJ2-7; 9 bases agree with TRBD2. The germline V gene has CDR1 LGHNA and CDR2 YSLEER. The CDR3 is made up of 17 amino acids. V was pared by 0 bases and J by 6 bases, with 12 bases of the junction left unmatched. The CDR3, as DNA: TGCGCCAGCAGCCAAGAAGGGATTAGCGGGAGACCTGGCGAGCAGTACTTC. Its protein is CASSQEGISGRPGEQYF.

The rearrangement joins TRBV11-2 to TRBJ2-7; 7 bases fit TRBD2. The CDR3 is made up of 14 amino acids. CDR1 is SGHAT and CDR2 is FQNNGV in the germline V gene. V lost 2 bases, J lost 1 base, and 2 bases stayed unmatched. The CDR3 protein is CASSLRTRSYEQYF. In DNA, the CDR3 is TGTGCCAGCAGCTTAAGGACTAGGTCCTACGAGCAGTACTTC.

The DNA for the CDR3 is TGTGCCAGCTCACCACTAATATGGCCTAGCGGGAGGGACGAGCAGTACTTC. Translation: CASSPLIWPSGRDEQYF. The chain is built from TRBV18 and TRBJ2-7; 12 positions match TRBD2. V lost 1 base and J lost 5; bases outside the gene matches: 9. CDR1 is KGHSH, CDR2 LQKENI, per germline. The CDR3 covers 17 residues.

This clone was recorded a few times. The chain links TRBV6-6 to TRBJ2-7; no firm D call. Germline loops: CDR1 MNHNY, CDR2 SVGAGI (reference sequence). Trimming left V 0 bases short and J 2 bases short, with 8 bases between. The CDR3 spans 14 residues. CDR3 sequence reads: CASSYSAGAYEQYF. The DNA of the CDR3 is TGTGCCAGCAGTTACTCAGCCGGAGCCTACGAGCAGTACTTC.

Only a few counts were recorded for this clone. V and J are TRBV30 and TRBJ2-2, with TRBD1 identical over 10 bases. CDR1 and CDR2 (germline): GTSNPN, SVGIG (reference sequence). The CDR3 runs 17 residues. J lost 5 bases, V lost 3 bases, and 12 bases had no gene match. CDR3 nucleotides: TGTGCCTGGAGGCAATTCCGGGACAGGGGTTCAACCGGGGAGCTGTTTTTT. Translated: CAWRQFRDRGSTGELFF.

This chain joins TRBV4-1 and TRBJ2-5; D not resolved. V was trimmed by 0 bases and J by 0 bases, leaving 8 bases between them. There are 15 residues in the CDR3. The germline V gene has CDR1 MGHRA and CDR2 YSYEKL. The CDR3 sequence: CASSQDPGYQETQYF. The CDR3 coding sequence is TGCGCCAGCAGCCAAGATCCCGGGTACCAAGAGACCCAGTACTTC.

V gene TRBV7-9 combines with J gene TRBJ2-2, with D uncertain. Germline loops: CDR1 SEHNR, CDR2 FQNEAQ (reference sequence). The CDR3 sequence is 13 residues long. Trimming left V 2 bases short and J 5 bases short, with 6 bases between. The CDR3 DNA is TGTGCCAGCAGCTTATACCAGACCGGGGAGCTGTTTTTT. Its translation is CASSLYQTGELFF.

The gene calls are TRBV7-9 and TRBJ2-7; tentatively, D is TRBD1 (5 bases). CDR1 and CDR2 (germline): SEHNR, FQNEAQ (reference sequence). This CDR3 contains 14 residues. Trimming took off 4 bases at V and 1 base at J, with 11 bases between the two ends. In DNA, the CDR3 is TGTGCCAGCAGCTCTCAGGGAAGGTCCTACGAGCAGTACTTC. Its translation is CASSSQGRSYEQYF.

The chain recombines TRBV28 with TRBJ1-2, with 10 bases fitting TRBD1. This CDR3 is built from 13 residues. The junction had 6 bases not matched to a gene; V was cut back by 8 bases and J by 6 bases. Per the germline V gene, CDR1 is MDHEN and CDR2 is SYDVKM. The CDR3 DNA reads as TGTGCCAGCGGTGACAGGGGGCTTAATGGCTACACCTTC. It yields the protein CASGDRGLNGYTF.

V gene TRBV4-1 combines with J gene TRBJ2-1; D is undetermined. Germline V gene lookup returns CDR1 MGHRA and CDR2 YSYEKL. V lost 0 bases and J lost 5, with 20 bases in between. This CDR3 has 18 residues. The CDR3 DNA sequence: TGCGCCAGCAGCCAAGACCCCTCGACTGTGAATGTTGACAATGAGCAGTTCTTC. Encoded protein: CASSQDPSTVNVDNEQFF.

V usage is TRBV7-2 and J usage is TRBJ1-1; a weak D match, TRBD1 (5 bases). The CDR3 has 13 residues. Germline-derived CDR1 and CDR2 are SGHTA and FQGNSA. Trimming stripped 5 bases from V and 0 bases from J, with 7 bases between. The CDR3 DNA sequence: TGTGCCAGCAGCCCGACAGTGAACACTGAAGCTTTCTTT. It specifies CASSPTVNTEAFF.

CDR3 sequence: CASSLVGGLQETQYF. The CDR3 DNA is TGTGCCAGCAGCTTAGTCGGGGGACTTCAAGAGACCCAGTACTTC. The chain is built from TRBV7-7 and TRBJ2-5; D possibly corresponds to TRBD2 (6 bases). V dropped 1 base and J dropped 2 bases, with 11 bases sitting between them. Germline loops: CDR1 SSHAT, CDR2 FNYEAQ (reference sequence). The CDR3 is 15 residues long.

The rearrangement uses TRBV9 and TRBJ2-7; maybe TRBD2 (6 bases). CDR1 and CDR2 from the germline V gene are SGDLS and YYNGEE. This CDR3 contains 14 residues. The V gene lost 0 bases and the J gene lost 2 bases, with 9 bases spanning the gap. CDR3 region: CASSVGGDAYEQYF. In DNA form, the CDR3 reads TGTGCCAGCAGCGTAGGGGGGGACGCCTACGAGCAGTACTTC.